The present T cell receptor beta chain was sequenced within a study of T-cell memory formation after mild COVID-19. Notes on the study in general: In pre-infection memory, a portion of responding clones appeared, which suggested that cross-reactive memory joined.

Germline CDR1 LGHNA, CDR2 YNFKEQ. The V end was cut by 4 bases, the J end by 4 bases, with 14 bases between. The CDR3 runs 15 residues. This clonotype was seen more than once but under ten times. No antigen is known for it. TCRdb re-analysed the 5' RACE reads in MiXCR, keeping a single row per CDR3 protein. The profile shows over 450,000 distinct CDR3 sequences, 20% of them singletons. The sequencing input was PBMCs or a T cell subset sorted from them (not recorded which). The chain carries TRBV4-2 and TRBJ1-5; D is unresolved. The TCR originated in an adult woman who had mild COVID-19 (a few samples of this study predate the infection). Cell type and time point are not known. This chain's CDR3 is CASSPRGPVNQPQHF. CDR3 DNA sequence: TGTGCCAGCAGCCCGCGCGGGCCCGTAAATCAGCCCCAGCATTTT.